A single sample gave rise to the 32 T cell receptor beta chains below, sequenced in a study of CD8+CD57+ T cells in acquired aplastic anemia. Only patients with CD8+CD57+ cell expansion on flow cytometry were chosen for sequencing. Genomic DNA templated the TCR beta VDJ and CDR3 profiling. Each CDR3 protein gets one entry after TCRdb re-called the reads with MiXCR. The sample records about 180,000 distinct CDR3 sequences, less than 60% being singletons. The sequencing sample was made of sorted CD4+, CD8+, or CD8+CD57+ T cells (not recorded which) from PBMCs. All receptors come from a human donor with aplastic anemia.

Remarks on this clonotype: At one end the junction does not follow the germline gene, possibly because of a read error. This chain connects TRBV19 to TRBJ1-4; D gene unclear. Germline CDR1 is LNHDA and CDR2 is SQIVND (reference sequence). This CDR3 contains 13 residues. The chain's CDR3 is CASSISRNEKLSF. The CDR3, as DNA: TGTGCCAGTAGTATTTCCAGAAATGAGAAACTGTCTTTT. The full variable domain, rest sourced from reference TRBV19 and TRBJ1-4, is DGGITQSPKYLFRKEGQNVTLSCEQNLNHDAMYWYRQDPGQGLRLIYYSQIVNDFQKGDIAEGYSVSREKKESFPLTVTSAQKNPTAFYLCASSISRNEKLSFGSGTQLSVL.

The chain couples TRBV3-1 to TRBJ2-2; 8 bases agree with TRBD1. The length of the CDR3 is 15 residues. J lost 2 bases, V lost 4 bases, and 3 bases had no gene match. CDR1 is LGHDT and CDR2 is YNNKEL in the germline V gene (reference sequence). Written as DNA, the CDR3 is TGTGCCAGCAGCCTACAGGGGGTTAACACCGGGGAGCTGTTTTTT. It translates to CASSLQGVNTGELFF. The full variable domain, in which reference TRBV3-1 and TRBJ2-2 provide the parts outside the CDR3, is DTAVSQTPKYLVTQMGNDKSIKCEQNLGHDTMYWYKQDSKKFLKIMFSYNNKELIINETVPNRFSPKSPDKAHLNLHINSLELGDSAVYFCASSLQGVNTGELFFGEGSRLTVL.

This chain joins TRBV2 and TRBJ1-3; D is unresolved. CDR1 is SNHLY and CDR2 is FYNNEI in the germline V gene. The CDR3 consists of 12 residues. V lost 11 bases and J 1 base, leaving 9 bases between the germline ends. The CDR3 DNA is TGTGCCCACGAAGGGTCTGGAAACACCATATATTTT. This codes for CAHEGSGNTIYF. The entire variable domain, with the rest obtained from reference TRBV2 and TRBJ1-3, is as follows: EPEVTQTPSHQVTQMGQEVILRCVPISNHLYFYWYRQILGQKVEFLVSFYNNEISEKSEIFDDQFSVERPDGSNFTLKIRSTKLEDSAMYFCAHEGSGNTIYFGEGSWLTVV.

This rearrangement joins TRBV19 to TRBJ2-5, with 9 bases lining up with TRBD2. There are 13 residues in the CDR3. Trimming took 6 bases from V and 3 from J; bases not matched to a gene: 2. Germline V gene sequence: CDR1 LNHDA, CDR2 SQIVND (reference sequence). The CDR3 DNA is TGTGCCAGTAGGCGACTAGCGGAAGAGACCCAGTACTTC. This sequence encodes CASRRLAEETQYF. The full variable domain, with the rest looked up from reference TRBV19 and TRBJ2-5, is DGGITQSPKYLFRKEGQNVTLSCEQNLNHDAMYWYRQDPGQGLRLIYYSQIVNDFQKGDIAEGYSVSREKKESFPLTVTSAQKNPTAFYLCASRRLAEETQYFGPGTRLLVL.

This clonotype was counted at least ten times. The V and J genes are TRBV20-1 and TRBJ2-1, with 10 nucleotides matching TRBD2. Germline V gives CDR1 DFQATT, CDR2 SNEGSKA (reference sequence). The CDR3 extends over 13 amino acids. The ends lost 3 bases at V and 14 bases at J; junction bases unmatched: 10. Here the CDR3 DNA reads TGCAGTGCTAGGGGGCTAGCGGGAGTAATGGAGTTCTTC. It translates to CSARGLAGVMEFF.

Points on this clonotype: Given the absence of the conserved phenylalanine or tryptophan at the CDR3 end, a read error is likely. CDR3 protein: CATSDLDWSSYNSPLHS. CDR3 in DNA: TGTGCCACCAGTGATTTGGACTGGAGCTCCTATAATTCACCCCTCCACTCT. The chain combines TRBV24-1 with TRBJ1-6; D gene uncertain. V was cut by 0 bases and J by 0 bases, with 8 bases left in between. Germline CDR1 and CDR2: KGHDR and SFDVKD. The CDR3 runs to 17 residues.

The V gene is TRBV7-9, the J gene TRBJ2-7; D might be TRBD1 or TRBD2, each matching 6 bases. This CDR3 comprises 13 residues. Germline assignment: CDR1 SEHNR and CDR2 FQNEAQ (reference sequence). Trimming took off 5 bases at V and 6 bases at J, with 14 bases between the two ends. The CDR3 region has the DNA TGTGCCAGCAGCCGATCGGGGGCCTCCGAGCAGTACTTC. Protein sequence: CASSRSGASEQYF.

This clonotype was seen repeatedly, ten times or more. The J gene is TRBJ2-3, the V gene TRBV12-3 or TRBV12-4; TRBD2 agrees at 8 bases. The CDR3 sequence is 15 residues long. The ends lost 4 bases at V and 2 bases at J; junction bases unmatched: 5. The DNA for the CDR3 is TGTGCCAGCAGTTCGAGCGGGGGCGCCACAGATACGCAGTATTTT. Protein sequence: CASSSSGGATDTQYF.

This clonotype has ten or more counts. V is TRBV6-1 and J is TRBJ2-6, with TRBD1 matching over 9 bases. CDR3 length: 17 residues. Germline loops: CDR1 MNHNS, CDR2 SASEGT. The junction had 7 bases not matched to a gene; V was cut back by 6 bases and J by 1 base. In DNA form, the CDR3 reads TGTGCCAGCAGAGGGACAGGGAAAATTTCTGGGGCCAACGTCCTGACTTTC. Protein sequence: CASRGTGKISGANVLTF.

This sequence joins TRBV7-6 and TRBJ2-7, with 8 positions matching TRBD1. Germline lookup yields CDR1 SGHVS and CDR2 FNYEAQ. Germline trimming cut 11 bases from V and 3 bases from J; bases unmatched to any gene: 9. The CDR3 runs to 13 residues. As DNA, the CDR3 is TGTGCCCCCCCGGGGACAGGAAGCTACGAGCAGTACTTC. Translation gives CAPPGTGSYEQYF.

The J gene is TRBJ2-1, the V gene TRBV7-9, with 9 bases fitting TRBD1. The V and J ends lost 4 bases and 6 bases, in that order; junction bases with no gene match: 7. The CDR3 runs 15 residues. Germline assignment: CDR1 SEHNR and CDR2 FQNEAQ (reference sequence). CDR3 amino acids: CASSSMGTGLNEQFF. Written as DNA, the CDR3 is TGTGCCAGCAGCTCAATGGGGACAGGGCTCAATGAGCAGTTCTTC.

J is TRBJ1-1 and V is TRBV4-3; no reliable D call. The V gene lost 4 bases and the J gene lost 4 bases, with 16 bases spanning the gap. The CDR3 extends over 15 amino acids. Looked up from germline, CDR1 is LGHNA and CDR2 is YSLEER. The CDR3 region is CASSRTRGLVTEAFF. The CDR3 region has the DNA TGCGCCAGCAGCCGCACCCGCGGGCTTGTCACTGAAGCTTTCTTT.

The chain has TRBV2 and TRBJ2-7, with D perhaps matching TRBD2 (5 bases). The germline V gene encodes CDR1 SNHLY and CDR2 FYNNEI. Trimming cost V 6 bases and J 7 bases, with 16 bases left between them. The CDR3 runs to 13 residues. This CDR3 reads CASRVEVWEEQYF. The DNA for the CDR3 is TGTGCCAGCAGGGTGGAGGTTTGGGAGGAGCAGTACTTC. Supplemented by reference TRBV2 and TRBJ2-7, the full variable domain reads EPEVTQTPSHQVTQMGQEVILRCVPISNHLYFYWYRQILGQKVEFLVSFYNNEISEKSEIFDDQFSVERPDGSNFTLKIRSTKLEDSAMYFCASRVEVWEEQYFGPGTRLTVT.

V usage is TRBV2 and J usage is TRBJ2-1, with D unclear. Trimming cost V 2 bases and J 13 bases, with 6 bases left between them. Germline CDR1 and CDR2: SNHLY and FYNNEI. This CDR3 has 10 amino acids. The chain's CDR3 is CASSEQVQFF. The DNA of the CDR3 is TGTGCCAGCAGTGAACAGGTCCAGTTCTTC.

Of note for this clonotype: A single base separates this from a much larger clone, so it may be a read error. This chain joins TRBV11-2 and TRBJ2-1; possibly TRBD2 for D (6 bases). CDR1 is SGHAT and CDR2 is FQNNGV in the germline V gene. The CDR3 is 15 amino acids. CDR3 DNA sequence: TGTGCCAGCAGCTCGGGCGGGGCTCCCTACAATGAGAAGTTCTTC. Protein: CASSSGGAPYNEKFF.

This clonotype was observed many times. The V call is TRBV13, the J call TRBJ1-2; the match to TRBD1 covers 9 bases. This CDR3 spans 15 amino acids. CDR1 is PRHDT, CDR2 FYEKMQ, per germline (reference sequence). V shed 10 bases and J 1 base; nucleotides not matched to a gene: 10. The CDR3 nucleotides read TGTGCCAACGGCACAGGGGGCGCTTTTAACTATGGCTACACCTTC. Protein: CANGTGGAFNYGYTF.

To note about this clonotype: This may stem from a read error, because a much larger clone lies one nucleotide away. The rearrangement uses TRBV5-1 and TRBJ1-1; possibly TRBD1 for D (5 bases). The germline V and J ends were trimmed by 5 bases and 7 bases, with 15 bases remaining between them. Germline V gene lookup returns CDR1 SGHRS and CDR2 YFSETQ. The CDR3 contains 13 residues. The CDR3 region has the DNA TGCGCCAGCAGTGAGCGGCCAAGGGGTGAAGCTTTCTTT. It yields the protein CASSERPRGEAFF.

V and J are TRBV2 and TRBJ2-5, with 12 bases lining up with TRBD2. J lost 5 bases, V lost 3 bases, and 4 bases had no gene match. Germline CDR1 is SNHLY and CDR2 is FYNNEI. This CDR3 region has 15 residues. This CDR3 is CASSDPSGRAETQYF. In DNA form, the CDR3 reads TGTGCCAGCAGTGATCCTAGCGGGAGGGCGGAGACCCAGTACTTC.

This clonotype has at least ten counts. V and J are TRBV19 and TRBJ2-7; TRBD1 is a possible D gene (5 bases). The germline gives CDR1 LNHDA, CDR2 SQIVND (reference sequence). This CDR3 is 14 amino acids long. Trimming left V 1 base short and J 7 bases short, with 14 bases between. The CDR3 is CASSIAAGQNEQYF. In nucleotides, the CDR3 is TGTGCCAGTAGTATAGCCGCAGGGCAGAATGAGCAGTACTTC.

This clonotype has more than one count but fewer than ten. The chain recombines TRBV29-1 with TRBJ1-2, with D tentatively TRBD1 (5 bases). V lost 3 bases and J 8 bases, leaving 13 bases between the germline ends. Germline V gene data show CDR1 as SQVTM and CDR2 as ANQGSEA. The CDR3 extends over 12 amino acids. The CDR3 region is CSVEGQGRGYTF. The CDR3 DNA sequence: TGCAGCGTTGAGGGGCAGGGTAGGGGCTACACCTTC.

This clonotype was counted ten times or more. J is TRBJ2-5 and V is TRBV24-1; 7 positions agree with TRBD1. This CDR3 is 13 amino acids long. The V segment lost 9 bases and the J segment 3 bases; nucleotides outside the gene matches: 6. Germline assignment: CDR1 KGHDR and CDR2 SFDVKD. CDR3 sequence: CATSHRGEETQYF. The CDR3 DNA sequence: TGTGCCACCTCCCACAGGGGCGAAGAGACCCAGTACTTC.

The chain is built from TRBV19 and TRBJ1-1; D is perhaps TRBD1 (6 bases). V shed 0 bases and J shed 1 base, with 9 bases lying between them. Germline values: CDR1 LNHDA, CDR2 SQIVND (reference sequence). This CDR3 region has 15 residues. For the CDR3, the DNA is TGTGCCAGTAGTATAGAAGGGGGAGGGAACACTGAAGCTTTCTTT. It is translated as CASSIEGGGNTEAFF.

The chain recombines TRBV18 with TRBJ1-3, with D possibly being TRBD1 (5 bases). Trimming shortened V by 2 bases and J by 2 bases, and 7 bases separated the two germline ends. The CDR3 runs 14 residues. From germline, CDR1 is KGHSH and CDR2 LQKENI. In nucleotides, the CDR3 is TGTGCCAGCTCACCAGGGGGACCTGGAAACACCATATATTTT. Its protein is CASSPGGPGNTIYF.

This clonotype occurred a few times. The rearrangement uses TRBV10-3 and TRBJ1-5; TRBD1 might be the D (6 bases). Germline V lookup: CDR1 ENHRY, CDR2 SYGVKD. Deletions cut 8 bases from V and 0 bases from J, with 8 bases between. This CDR3 region has 13 residues. The CDR3 nucleotides are TGTGCCATCGGCAGGGGTAGCAATCAGCCCCAGCATTTT. This translates into CAIGRGSNQPQHF.

This chain connects TRBV19 to TRBJ2-2; tentatively, D is TRBD2 (5 bases). The CDR3 has 16 amino acids. Trimming took off 6 bases at V and 0 bases at J, with 14 bases between the two ends. Germline V lookup: CDR1 LNHDA, CDR2 SQIVND (reference sequence). In DNA, the CDR3 is TGTGCCAGTAGCCCCATGAGGACTTCGAACACCGGGGAGCTGTTTTTT. Translation gives CASSPMRTSNTGELFF.

This clonotype was counted many times. This chain connects TRBV20-1 to TRBJ1-6; 8 bases line up with TRBD1. The CDR3 runs to 18 residues. V shed 3 bases and J 10 bases; nucleotides not matched to a gene: 20. In germline, CDR1 is DFQATT, CDR2 SNEGSKA (reference sequence). The CDR3 here is CSASSQFRGRRSESPLHF. For the CDR3, the DNA is TGCAGTGCTAGTAGCCAGTTCAGGGGGCGGCGGTCAGAATCACCCCTCCACTTT.

V usage is TRBV2 and J usage is TRBJ2-3; perhaps TRBD2 as D (6 bases). Germline CDR1 reads SNHLY; CDR2 reads FYNNEI. The CDR3 runs to 14 residues. V dropped 10 bases and J dropped 0 bases, with 14 bases sitting between them. CDR3 sequence reads: CATQSGTSTDTQYF. In DNA, the CDR3 is TGTGCCACCCAGTCGGGGACTAGCACAGATACGCAGTATTTT. Using reference TRBV2 and TRBJ2-3 for the parts outside the CDR3, the full variable domain is EPEVTQTPSHQVTQMGQEVILRCVPISNHLYFYWYRQILGQKVEFLVSFYNNEISEKSEIFDDQFSVERPDGSNFTLKIRSTKLEDSAMYFCATQSGTSTDTQYFGPGTRLTVL.

The chain has TRBV29-1 and TRBJ1-2, with 8 bases matching TRBD1. The CDR3 spans 15 residues. Trimming removed 4 bases from V and 0 bases from J; junction bases left unmatched: 7. Germline V gene sequence: CDR1 SQVTM, CDR2 ANQGSEA. The CDR3 bases are TGCAGCGTTGCGACAGGGGCTTTGGCTAACTATGGCTACACCTTC. Translation gives CSVATGALANYGYTF.

This clonotype was observed at least ten times. The J gene is TRBJ1-4, the V gene TRBV5-1; the match to TRBD1 covers 7 bases. V was pared by 3 bases and J by 8 bases, with 7 bases of the junction left unmatched. The germline V gene encodes CDR1 SGHRS and CDR2 YFSETQ. The CDR3 runs to 14 residues. CDR3 protein: CASSSRGAGEKLFF. In DNA, the CDR3 is TGCGCCAGCAGCTCCAGGGGGGCAGGAGAAAAACTGTTTTTT.

This chain joins TRBV19 and TRBJ1-6; D is unclear. The CDR3 has 15 amino acids. Trimming stripped 1 base from V and 9 bases from J, with 13 bases between. CDR1 is LNHDA, CDR2 SQIVND, per germline (reference sequence). In DNA form, the CDR3 reads TGTGCCAGTAGTATAGGGACCGCACGGATTTCACCCCTCCACTTT. Its translation: CASSIGTARISPLHF.

This rearrangement joins TRBV20-1 to TRBJ2-7, with 8 positions matching TRBD2. V gave up 3 bases and J gave up 4 bases; unmatched junction bases: 8. Germline CDR1 DFQATT, CDR2 SNEGSKA (reference sequence). The CDR3 is made up of 14 amino acids. CDR3 bases: TGCAGTGCTAGTGGGGCTAGCGGGTTATACGAGCAGTACTTC. Translated, it gives CSASGASGLYEQYF.

CDR3 loop: CASSTGGTGELFF. The CDR3 DNA is TGCGCCAGCAGCACAGGGGGCACCGGGGAGCTGTTTTTT. This chain connects TRBV10-1 to TRBJ2-2; 8 nucleotides match TRBD1. Losses at the gene ends were 6 bases for V and 4 bases for J; bases not matched to a gene: 1. Per germline, CDR1 WNHNN and CDR2 SYGVQD (reference sequence). The CDR3 length is 13 residues.